This is a list of T cell receptor beta chains from one sample in a study of T cell changes during pregnancy in multiple sclerosis. Sequencing was performed with immunoSEQ multiplex PCR; in TCRdb, only in-frame clones are kept and a portion is missing. This table holds about 58,000 clones, more than 80% found once. Sequenced material: CD4+ T cells from peripheral blood mononuclear cells, taken after pregnancy. The receptor set was obtained from a female donor in good health, enrolled as a control in a pregnancy study. The CDR3 runs from the conserved cysteine through the conserved F or W. D genes are given only for firm matches. Only part of the rows carry a size: once, few, many, or a class if the clone is expanded.

J gene: TRBJ2-1; clone size: -; D gene: TRBD1; V gene: TRBV2; CDR3 DNA: TGTGCCAGCAGTGCGGCTCGGCAGGGGGCGGGTGAGCAGTTCTTC; CDR3 protein: CASSAARQGAGEQFF
J gene: TRBJ2-2; clone size: -; D gene: -; V gene: TRBV11-2; CDR3 DNA: TGTGCCAGCAGCTCTCTACGCACCGGGGAGCTGTTTTTT; CDR3 protein: CASSSLRTGELFF
J gene: TRBJ1-1; clone size: -; D gene: -; V gene: TRBV27; CDR3 DNA: TGTGCCAGCAGTGGGGCCTCCCTCCTGAACACTGAAGCTTTCTTT; CDR3 protein: CASSGASLLNTEAFF
J gene: TRBJ2-7; clone size: -; D gene: -; V gene: TRBV25-1; CDR3 DNA: TGTGCCAGCAGCGTAACAGGGACCTACGAGCAGTACTTC; CDR3 protein: CASSVTGTYEQYF
J gene: TRBJ2-1; clone size: -; D gene: -; V gene: TRBV18; CDR3 DNA: TGTGCCAGCTCACCCGAGGGGGTTGAGCAGTTCTTC; CDR3 protein: CASSPEGVEQFF
J gene: TRBJ2-5; clone size: once; D gene: TRBD2; V gene: TRBV7-2; CDR3 DNA: TGTGCCAGCAGCCGCCGGACTAGCGGGGGGGCGGAGACCCAGTACTTC; CDR3 protein: CASSRRTSGGAETQYF
J gene: TRBJ1-4; clone size: -; D gene: -; V gene: TRBV19; CDR3 DNA: TGTGCCAGTAGTTTACCCAGGGATGCTGAAAAACTGTTTTTT; CDR3 protein: CASSLPRDAEKLFF
J gene: TRBJ2-5; clone size: -; D gene: -; V gene: TRBV5-1; CDR3 DNA: TGCGCCAGCAGCGTCGAGGGTGCCCAAGAGACCCAGTACTTC; CDR3 protein: CASSVEGAQETQYF
J gene: TRBJ2-7; clone size: -; D gene: TRBD2; V gene: TRBV11-2; CDR3 DNA: TGTGCCAGCAGCTCTTTGAGGACTAGCGGGGCCGTTTCTTACGAGCAGTACTTC; CDR3 protein: CASSSLRTSGAVSYEQYF
J gene: TRBJ1-1; clone size: -; D gene: TRBD1; V gene: TRBV7-2; CDR3 DNA: TGTGCCAGCAGACCACAGGGGCTGAACACTGAAGCTTTCTTT; CDR3 protein: CASRPQGLNTEAFF
J gene: TRBJ1-4; clone size: -; D gene: TRBD1; V gene: TRBV5-4; CDR3 DNA: TGTGCCAGCAAGTCAGGACAGGGCAACCTGAATGAAAAACTGTTTTTT; CDR3 protein: CASKSGQGNLNEKLFF
J gene: TRBJ1-6; clone size: -; D gene: TRBD1; V gene: TRBV5-3; CDR3 DNA: TGTGCCAGAAGCTTGCATTGTGGACAGGGACCTAATTCACCCCTCCACTTT; CDR3 protein: CARSLHCGQGPNSPLHF
J gene: TRBJ2-3; clone size: -; D gene: -; V gene: TRBV5-6; CDR3 DNA: TGTGCCAGCAGTTCCGTACTGGTAAGCACAGATACGCAGTATTTT; CDR3 protein: CASSSVLVSTDTQYF
J gene: TRBJ1-1; clone size: -; D gene: -; V gene: TRBV4-2; CDR3 DNA: TGTGCCAGCAGCCCCCGTGCAGGTTACACTGAAGCTTTCTTT; CDR3 protein: CASSPRAGYTEAFF
J gene: TRBJ2-3; clone size: -; D gene: -; V gene: TRBV7-9; CDR3 DNA: TGTGCCAGCAGCTTAGGCCCTATACTAGGCAGGTTCAGCACAGATACGCAGTATTTT; CDR3 protein: CASSLGPILGRFSTDTQYF
J gene: TRBJ2-5; clone size: -; D gene: TRBD1; V gene: TRBV29-1; CDR3 DNA: TGCAGCGGTCGACAGGGGCAAGAGACCCAGTACTTC; CDR3 protein: CSGRQGQETQYF
J gene: TRBJ1-1; clone size: -; D gene: -; V gene: TRBV19; CDR3 DNA: TGTGCCAGTACGATGACTGGCCTGAACACTGAAGCTTTCTTT; CDR3 protein: CASTMTGLNTEAFF
J gene: TRBJ1-1; clone size: -; D gene: TRBD1; V gene: TRBV19; CDR3 DNA: TGTGCCAGTAGTAGGACAGGGGGCGCGAAAACTGAAGCTTTCTTT; CDR3 protein: CASSRTGGAKTEAFF
J gene: TRBJ1-2; clone size: -; D gene: TRBD1; V gene: TRBV6-5; CDR3 DNA: TGTGCCAGCACCGGACAGGGAACCTATGGCTACACCTTC; CDR3 protein: CASTGQGTYGYTF
J gene: TRBJ1-2; clone size: -; D gene: -; V gene: TRBV6-5; CDR3 DNA: TGTGCCAGCAGTTCTAAATATGGCTACACCTTC; CDR3 protein: CASSSKYGYTF
J gene: TRBJ2-3; clone size: few; D gene: TRBD2; V gene: TRBV7-2; CDR3 DNA: TGTGCCAGCAGCTTAACCGGGGGGGCCGGTATAGATACGCAGTATTTT; CDR3 protein: CASSLTGGAGIDTQYF
J gene: TRBJ2-7; clone size: -; D gene: -; V gene: TRBV5-5; CDR3 DNA: TGTGCCAGCAGCCGAAGAGTCTACGAGCAGTACTTC; CDR3 protein: CASSRRVYEQYF
J gene: TRBJ2-3; clone size: -; D gene: -; V gene: TRBV15; CDR3 DNA: TGTGCCACCAGCAGAGAAAGAGCGGCCACAGATACGCAGTATTTT; CDR3 protein: CATSRERAATDTQYF
J gene: TRBJ1-1; clone size: few; D gene: -; V gene: TRBV7-2; CDR3 DNA: TGTGCCAGCAGTTTCACAGGTATAGAGACTGAAGCTTTCTTT; CDR3 protein: CASSFTGIETEAFF
J gene: TRBJ1-4; clone size: -; D gene: -; V gene: TRBV27; CDR3 DNA: TGTGCCAGCAGTGAAAGCAGGGGAAAACTGTTTTTT; CDR3 protein: CASSESRGKLFF
J gene: TRBJ1-4; clone size: -; D gene: TRBD1; V gene: TRBV7-9; CDR3 DNA: TGTGCCAGCAGCGTACCAGGGACAGCGGCTAATGAAAAACTGTTTTTT; CDR3 protein: CASSVPGTAANEKLFF
J gene: TRBJ1-2; clone size: -; D gene: -; V gene: TRBV25-1; CDR3 DNA: TGTGCCAGCAGTGAAAGGGACACGGAGAGAGTCTATGGCTACACCTTC; CDR3 protein: CASSERDTERVYGYTF
J gene: TRBJ2-2; clone size: -; D gene: TRBD1; V gene: TRBV30; CDR3 DNA: TGTGCCCAGGACAGGGTGGCGGACACCGGGGAGCTGTTTTTT; CDR3 protein: CAQDRVADTGELFF
J gene: TRBJ2-4; clone size: -; D gene: TRBD1; V gene: TRBV4-2; CDR3 DNA: TGTGCCAGCAGCCCCGGGACAGGGGTCCCCGGATTAGCCAAAAACATTCAGTACTTC; CDR3 protein: CASSPGTGVPGLAKNIQYF
J gene: TRBJ2-5; clone size: -; D gene: -; V gene: TRBV9; CDR3 DNA: TGTGCCAGCAGCGTAGATGGGACACTAGGACAGACCCAGTACTTC; CDR3 protein: CASSVDGTLGQTQYF
J gene: TRBJ1-6; clone size: -; D gene: -; V gene: TRBV6-5; CDR3 DNA: TGTGCCAGCAGTTACAACAGGGATTCACCCCTCCACTTT; CDR3 protein: CASSYNRDSPLHF
J gene: TRBJ2-7; clone size: once; D gene: -; V gene: TRBV19; CDR3 DNA: TGTGCCAGTAAAGGAGGGAACTACGAGCAGTACTTC; CDR3 protein: CASKGGNYEQYF
J gene: TRBJ2-7; clone size: -; D gene: TRBD1; V gene: TRBV9; CDR3 DNA: TGTGCCAGCAGCGTAGCGGACAGGGCCCCTGGGCAGTACTTC; CDR3 protein: CASSVADRAPGQYF
J gene: TRBJ2-7; clone size: -; D gene: TRBD2; V gene: TRBV5-6; CDR3 DNA: TGTGCCAGCAGCTCGACTAGCGGGGGCTACGAGCAGTACTTC; CDR3 protein: CASSSTSGGYEQYF
J gene: TRBJ1-5; clone size: few; D gene: -; V gene: TRBV30; CDR3 DNA: TGTGCCTGGGAAAACGGGAGCAATCAGCCCCAGCATTTT; CDR3 protein: CAWENGSNQPQHF